This TCR beta chain comes out of a study of technical replicates of blood from a handful of donors. Libraries were prepared by immunoSEQ multiplex PCR; TCRdb keeps only in-frame clonotypes and omits some of them. The table includes roughly 80,000 clones, 89% detected once. This clone was observed a few times. Germline V gene data show CDR1 as SGDLS and CDR2 as YYNGEE. V lost 4 bases, J lost 4 bases, and 13 bases stayed unmatched. There are 17 residues in the CDR3. The chain is built from TRBV9 and TRBJ2-1; 8 nucleotides match TRBD1. The sample comprised T cells isolated from PBMCs. The receptor was derived from a human donor in good health. CDR3 region: CASSPPGGTGIYNEQFF. CDR3 DNA: TGTGCCAGCAGCCCCCCTGGAGGGACAGGAATTTACAATGAGCAGTTCTTC.